The 8 T cell receptor beta chains below were found in one sample sequenced in a study of blood T cell repertoires in COVID-19. TCRdb's table, derived via immunoSEQ multiplex PCR, lists solely in-frame clones and lacks some. This table holds about 91,000 clones, about 75% found once. The sample consisted of peripheral blood. The receptors stem from a woman aged 80 or over with acute or convalescent COVID-19.

The gene calls are TRBV27 and TRBJ2-1; 14 positions agree with TRBD2. Germline values: CDR1 MNHEY, CDR2 SMNVEV (reference sequence). Trimming cost V 3 bases and J 10 bases; bases outside gene matches: 8. This CDR3 is built from 16 residues. The DNA of the CDR3 is TGTGCCAGCAGTTTCCGACTAGCGGGAGGGCAAGAGGAGCAGTTCTTC. Protein product: CASSFRLAGGQEEQFF.

The rearrangement uses TRBV5-1 and TRBJ1-1; 10 bases are a match to TRBD1. The length of the CDR3 is 15 residues. In germline, CDR1 is SGHRS, CDR2 YFSETQ. Germline trimming cut 4 bases from V and 8 bases from J; bases unmatched to any gene: 11. The CDR3 DNA sequence: TGCGCCAGCAGCGCCGGGACAGGGGTTGTTCTGGAAGCTTTCTTT. Its translation: CASSAGTGVVLEAFF.

The CDR3 protein is CASSVDAAGNQPQHF. As DNA, the CDR3 is TGTGCCAGCAGCGTAGATGCAGCGGGCAATCAGCCCCAGCATTTT. The chain combines TRBV9 with TRBJ1-5; D gene ambiguous. There are 15 residues in the CDR3. Germline V gene data show CDR1 as SGDLS and CDR2 as YYNGEE. V dropped 0 bases and J dropped 2 bases, with 9 bases sitting between them. The variable domain in full, completed from reference TRBV9 and TRBJ1-5, reads DSGVTQTPKHLITATGQRVTLRCSPRSGDLSVYWYQQSLDQGLQFLIQYYNGEERAKGNILERFSAQQFPDLHSELNLSSLELGDSALYFCASSVDAAGNQPQHFGDGTRLSIL.

The chain uses TRBV6-5 and TRBJ2-3, with a weak D call TRBD2 (5 bases). This CDR3 region has 15 residues. V lost 2 bases and J lost 0, with 9 bases in between. Germline loops: CDR1 MNHEY, CDR2 SVGAGI. The CDR3 sequence: CASSYPTGSTDTQYF. The CDR3 DNA follows: TGTGCCAGCAGTTACCCAACGGGAAGCACAGATACGCAGTATTTT.

This clone was observed a handful of times. The chain recombines TRBV19 with TRBJ2-5; 10 bases map to TRBD2. The CDR3 covers 15 residues. Trimming at V came to 8 bases and at J to 3 bases, leaving 9 bases not matched to a gene. Germline values: CDR1 LNHDA, CDR2 SQIVND (reference sequence). The CDR3 protein is CASGLAGAGEETQYF. DNA of the CDR3: TGTGCCAGTGGCCTAGCGGGAGCGGGGGAAGAGACCCAGTACTTC. Full variable domain (rest looked up from reference TRBV19 and TRBJ2-5): DGGITQSPKYLFRKEGQNVTLSCEQNLNHDAMYWYRQDPGQGLRLIYYSQIVNDFQKGDIAEGYSVSREKKESFPLTVTSAQKNPTAFYLCASGLAGAGEETQYFGPGTRLLVL.

This clone was counted once. V is TRBV7-2 and J is TRBJ1-3; TRBD1 agrees at 8 bases. The CDR3 runs 15 residues. Germline V gene data show CDR1 as SGHTA and CDR2 as FQGNSA. V lost 5 bases and J lost 3; bases outside the gene matches: 6. The CDR3: CASSPTGGGGNTIYF. The CDR3 nucleotides are TGTGCCAGCAGCCCAACAGGGGGTGGTGGAAACACCATATATTTT.

The table lists this clone with a few counts. This chain links TRBV29-1 with TRBJ1-2; D possibly corresponds to TRBD1 (6 bases). This CDR3 is 14 amino acids long. The germline V gene has CDR1 SQVTM and CDR2 ANQGSEA. Trimming took 4 bases from V and 0 from J, leaving 12 bases between them. The CDR3 loop reads CSVGNRDSNYGYTF. The CDR3 region has the DNA TGCAGCGTTGGTAACAGGGATTCTAACTATGGCTACACCTTC.

The DNA of the CDR3 is TGTGCCAGCAGCTTAATCGCTAGCGGGGGGGCCCTAGATACGCAGTATTTT. It codes for CASSLIASGGALDTQYF. The chain joins TRBV7-2 to TRBJ2-3; 12 bases line up with TRBD2. Germline trimming cut 2 bases from V and 5 bases from J; bases unmatched to any gene: 8. Germline lookup yields CDR1 SGHTA and CDR2 FQGNSA. The CDR3 totals 17 residues. The full variable domain, its missing parts supplied by reference TRBV7-2 and TRBJ2-3, is GAGVSQSPSNKVTEKGKDVELRCDPISGHTALYWYRQSLGQGLEFLIYFQGNSAPDKSGLPSDRFSAERTGGSVSTLTIQRTQQEDSAVYLCASSLIASGGALDTQYFGPGTRLTVL.